The entry that follows covers one TCR beta chain sequence. Assay used: immunoSEQ multiplex PCR; TCRdb lists only in-frame clones, some missing. The table shows around 26,000 clones, with 70% to 90% occurring only once. These data originate in a study of T cell changes during pregnancy in multiple sclerosis. With 3 bases removed from V and 2 bases from J, the gap between germline ends came to 8 bases. CDR1 and CDR2 (germline): SGHAT, FQDESV (reference sequence). The CDR3 sequence is 13 residues long. The chain has TRBV11-1 and TRBJ2-7; D is unclear. The TCR was taken from a female donor in good health, enrolled as a control in a pregnancy study. The sample here was CD4+ T cells from peripheral blood mononuclear cells, taken in the first trimester of pregnancy. CDR3: CASSFSRAYEQYF. As DNA, the CDR3 is TGTGCCAGCAGCTTTAGTCGCGCCTACGAGCAGTACTTC. The full variable domain, with the rest looked up from reference TRBV11-1 and TRBJ2-7, is EAEVAQSPRYKITEKSQAVAFWCDPISGHATLYWYRQILGQGPELLVQFQDESVVDDSQLPKDRFSAERLKGVDSTLKIQPAELGDSAMYLCASSFSRAYEQYFGPGTRLTVT.